A single sample is the source of the 32 T cell receptor beta chains below, sequenced in a study of shared clonotypes between healthy human individuals. The protocol was immunoSEQ multiplex PCR, while the TCRdb copy is restricted to in-frame clones and leaves out a portion. The sample has some 1.5 million clones; around 98% are singletons. The sample consisted of naive CD4+ T cells sorted from blood. As for subset: CD45RA+ positively selected. The receptors shown here come from a man aged 30 to 45 in good health.

Concerning this clone: The identical CDR3 is also encoded by other nucleotide sequences in the sample. The genes are TRBV29-1 and TRBJ2-3; D is undetermined. V was shortened by 4 bases and J by 1 base, with 6 bases between the two germline ends. This CDR3 has 12 residues. Germline V lookup: CDR1 SQVTM, CDR2 ANQGSEA. The CDR3 reads CSVVRGTDTQYF. The CDR3 bases are TGCAGCGTTGTTCGGGGCACAGATACGCAGTATTTT.

This chain links TRBV5-1 with TRBJ2-5; 7 bases align to TRBD2. The CDR3 is 15 amino acids. Germline V gene data show CDR1 as SGHRS and CDR2 as YFSETQ. V gave up 2 bases and J gave up 2 bases; unmatched junction bases: 6. CDR3 DNA sequence: TGCGCCAGCAGCTTCCCGGGGGGTCGTCAAGAGACCCAGTACTTC. This gives the protein CASSFPGGRQETQYF.

The rearrangement uses TRBV28 and TRBJ2-5; TRBD2 matches at 15 bases. Germline loops: CDR1 MDHEN, CDR2 SYDVKM. The CDR3 is 15 amino acids. After removal of 6 bases from V and 5 bases from J, the junction contained 4 bases not matched to a gene. The CDR3 reads CASSPGTSGRETQYF. The CDR3 nucleotides are TGTGCCAGCAGCCCCGGGACTAGCGGGAGGGAGACCCAGTACTTC.

V is TRBV6-5 and J is TRBJ1-4; TRBD1 is a possible D gene (5 bases). This CDR3 has 14 amino acids. The ends were cut back, 5 bases at V and 7 bases at J, with 14 bases in the middle. Germline-derived CDR1 and CDR2 are MNHEY and SVGAGI. In DNA form, the CDR3 reads TGTGCCAGCAGTATCCGGGACGGGGGTGAAAAACTGTTTTTT. Encoded protein: CASSIRDGGEKLFF.

J is TRBJ2-1 and V is TRBV5-8, with 9 bases identical to TRBD1. The CDR3 loop spans 15 amino acids. V shed 4 bases and J 6 bases; nucleotides not matched to a gene: 8. Germline-derived CDR1 and CDR2 are SGHTS and YDEGEE. The CDR3, as DNA: TGTGCCAGCAGCGAGGGACAGGGAGTGCCCAATGAGCAGTTCTTC. It is translated as CASSEGQGVPNEQFF.

The chain joins TRBV5-5 to TRBJ1-1; no definite D call. The CDR3 has 12 amino acids. Germline CDR1 SGHKS, CDR2 YYEKEE (reference sequence). Deletions cut 4 bases from V and 1 base from J, with 5 bases between. The CDR3 reads CASSKKNTEAFF. The CDR3 region has the DNA TGTGCCAGCAGCAAGAAGAACACTGAAGCTTTCTTT.

This clone has a single count. V is TRBV7-2 and J is TRBJ2-7, with D unresolved. Trimming cost V 7 bases and J 2 bases, with 15 bases left between them. CDR3 length: 14 amino acids. Per germline, CDR1 SGHTA and CDR2 FQGNSA. CDR3 sequence reads: CASTLMSSTYEQYF. The CDR3 nucleotides read TGTGCCAGCACCCTTATGAGCAGTACCTACGAGCAGTACTTC.

The chain combines TRBV28 with TRBJ2-7; D is tentatively TRBD1 or TRBD2 (5 bases each). V was shortened by 2 bases and J by 1 base, with 9 bases between the two germline ends. There are 14 residues in the CDR3. CDR1 MDHEN and CDR2 SYDVKM come from the germline V gene. This CDR3 is CASSLGGNSYEQYF. In nucleotides, the CDR3 is TGTGCCAGCAGTTTAGGGGGAAATTCCTACGAGCAGTACTTC.

This chain links TRBV7-3 with TRBJ1-2; no clear D. The V and J ends lost 1 base and 0 bases respectively, with 6 bases between them. Germline loops: CDR1 SGHTA, CDR2 FQGTGA. The CDR3 runs 14 residues. The CDR3: CASSLSVSNYGYTF. The CDR3 DNA is TGTGCCAGCAGCTTAAGTGTCTCTAACTATGGCTACACCTTC.

The chain joins TRBV9 to TRBJ2-7; TRBD1 aligns across 8 bases. Per germline, CDR1 SGDLS and CDR2 YYNGEE. The CDR3 is 14 residues long. With 3 bases clipped from V and 2 bases from J, the junction kept 4 bases outside the gene matches. CDR3 protein: CASSGGQEAYEQYF. The CDR3 DNA sequence: TGTGCCAGCAGCGGGGGACAGGAAGCCTACGAGCAGTACTTC. The full variable domain, with the rest looked up from reference TRBV9 and TRBJ2-7, is DSGVTQTPKHLITATGQRVTLRCSPRSGDLSVYWYQQSLDQGLQFLIQYYNGEERAKGNILERFSAQQFPDLHSELNLSSLELGDSALYFCASSGGQEAYEQYFGPGTRLTVT.

This chain uses TRBV7-9 with TRBJ1-5; no firm D call. Germline values: CDR1 SEHNR, CDR2 FQNEAQ (reference sequence). The length of the CDR3 is 15 residues. V gave up 5 bases and J gave up 1 base, with 12 bases separating them. The CDR3: CASSLDTGSNQPQHF. The CDR3 coding sequence is TGTGCCAGCAGCCTCGATACGGGAAGCAATCAGCCCCAGCATTTT.

In regard to this clone: Additional DNA sequences in this sample encode the identical CDR3. This chain joins TRBV9 and TRBJ1-5; D call uncertain. There are 13 residues in the CDR3. Trimming pared 0 bases from V and 5 bases from J, leaving 6 bases between. Looked up from germline, CDR1 is SGDLS and CDR2 is YYNGEE. The CDR3: CASSVGQDQPQHF. The DNA of the CDR3 is TGTGCCAGCAGCGTAGGCCAGGATCAGCCCCAGCATTTT.

The genes are TRBV7-9 and TRBJ2-1; the D gene is possibly TRBD2 (6 bases). Between the trimmed V and J ends, which lost 5 bases and 9 bases, there was a span of 11 bases. This CDR3 comprises 12 residues. CDR1 and CDR2 from the germline V gene are SEHNR and FQNEAQ (reference sequence). CDR3 residues: CASSPTGGEQFF. In DNA, the CDR3 is TGTGCCAGCAGCCCCACCGGGGGTGAGCAGTTCTTC.

The chain joins TRBV30 to TRBJ2-6; 8 nucleotides agree with TRBD1. With 2 bases clipped from V and 4 bases from J, the junction kept 13 bases outside the gene matches. Germline V gene data show CDR1 as GTSNPN and CDR2 as SVGIG (reference sequence). This CDR3 region has 18 residues. CDR3 DNA: TGTGCCTGGAGTTTCCTGGACAGGGAAAGTCCCGGGGCCAACGTCCTGACTTTC. Amino acid sequence: CAWSFLDRESPGANVLTF. Looking up the rest from reference TRBV30 and TRBJ2-6 gives the full variable domain: SQTIHQWPATLVQPVGSPLSLECTVEGTSNPNLYWYRQAAGRGLQLLFYSVGIGQISSEVPQNLSASRPQDRQFILSSKKLLLSDSGFYLCAWSFLDRESPGANVLTFGAGSRLTVL.

CDR3 sequence reads: CASSLVGQGSDTQYF. CDR3 in DNA: TGTGCCAGCAGCTTGGTAGGACAGGGTTCAGATACGCAGTATTTT. This chain uses TRBV5-4 with TRBJ2-3; 8 bases line up with TRBD1. The CDR3 is 15 amino acids. The germline V gene has CDR1 SGHNT and CDR2 YYREEE (reference sequence). V trimming: 0 bases; J trimming: 4 bases; junction bases outside the gene matches: 4.

The chain combines TRBV6-1 with TRBJ2-3, with D unclear. The CDR3 consists of 11 residues. The ends were cut back, 8 bases at V and 0 bases at J, with 3 bases in the middle. Per germline, CDR1 MNHNS and CDR2 SASEGT. In DNA form, the CDR3 reads TGTGCCAGCCTAAGCACAGATACGCAGTATTTT. Protein sequence: CASLSTDTQYF.

The chain combines TRBV4-1 with TRBJ1-1; 9 bases are a match to TRBD1. From germline, CDR1 is MGHRA and CDR2 YSYEKL. With 1 base clipped from V and 2 bases from J, the junction kept 5 bases outside the gene matches. This CDR3 has 16 residues. CDR3 region: CASSQGVQGANTEAFF. The CDR3, as DNA: TGCGCCAGCAGCCAAGGAGTACAGGGGGCCAACACTGAAGCTTTCTTT.

The table lists this clone with a few counts. The rearrangement links TRBV6-1 to TRBJ1-2, with D possibly TRBD1 on 5 matching bases. Trimming left V 1 base short and J 2 bases short, with 8 bases between. This CDR3 is 14 amino acids long. Germline V gene data show CDR1 as MNHNS and CDR2 as SASEGT. For the CDR3, the DNA is TGTGCCAGCAGTGAAGTTTCAGGGAACTATGGCTACACCTTC. Protein: CASSEVSGNYGYTF.

A word on this clone: One junction end disagrees with the germline gene, perhaps due to a read error. The V call is TRBV7-9, the J call TRBJ2-4; D is possibly TRBD1 (8 bases). This CDR3 contains 13 residues. Germline lookup yields CDR1 SEHNR and CDR2 FQNEAQ (reference sequence). CDR3 nucleotide sequence: TGTGCCAGCAGCTTAGTTACGACAGGGGAGGGGAACTTC. Its protein is CASSLVTTGEGNF.

In this sample, this clone turned up once. V is TRBV14 and J is TRBJ1-2; TRBD1 agrees at 7 bases. The CDR3 is made up of 15 amino acids. Germline V lookup: CDR1 SGHDN, CDR2 FVKESK. Trimming cost V 1 base and J 0 bases; bases outside gene matches: 2. The CDR3 DNA reads TGTGCCAGCAGCCAAGTAGGGGGCCCTAACTATGGCTACACCTTC. Translated, it gives CASSQVGGPNYGYTF.

In this sample, this clone turned up once. The genes are TRBV5-1 and TRBJ2-3, with a tentative D call TRBD2 (5 bases). The CDR3 is 15 amino acids. V lost 4 bases, J lost 0 bases, and 12 bases lay in between. Per germline, CDR1 SGHRS and CDR2 YFSETQ. The CDR3 region has the DNA TGCGCCAGCAGCACCGCAGCGGTTAGCACAGATACGCAGTATTTT. Encoded protein: CASSTAAVSTDTQYF.

This clone has only one observation. The chain is built from TRBV7-9 and TRBJ2-3; D is unclear. The CDR3 is 13 residues long. Germline loops: CDR1 SEHNR, CDR2 FQNEAQ (reference sequence). CDR3 protein: CALGGPNTDTQYF. CDR3 coding DNA: TGTGCTCTTGGCGGCCCCAATACAGATACGCAGTATTTT.

This clone occurred once. The genes are TRBV29-1 and TRBJ2-5; perhaps TRBD2 as D (5 bases). The V gene's germline CDR1 is SQVTM and CDR2 ANQGSEA. V was cut by 0 bases and J by 7 bases, with 18 bases left in between. The CDR3 runs 15 residues. The CDR3 protein is CSVEEDAVRGLTQYF. DNA of the CDR3: TGCAGCGTTGAAGAAGATGCTGTAAGAGGGTTGACCCAGTACTTC.

Concerning this clone itself: This CDR3 is also generated by other DNA sequences in the sample. The rearrangement uses TRBV5-1 and TRBJ1-1, with TRBD1 matching over 10 bases. After removal of 0 bases from V and 1 base from J, the junction contained 0 bases not matched to a gene. Germline CDR1 and CDR2: SGHRS and YFSETQ. The length of the CDR3 is 15 residues. CDR3 in amino acids: CASSLGQGANTEAFF. CDR3 bases: TGCGCCAGCAGCTTGGGACAGGGGGCGAACACTGAAGCTTTCTTT. The full variable domain, completed using reference TRBV5-1 and TRBJ1-1, is KAGVTQTPRYLIKTRGQQVTLSCSPISGHRSVSWYQQTPGQGLQFLFEYFSETQRNKGNFPGRFSGRQFSNSRSEMNVSTLELGDSALYLCASSLGQGANTEAFFGQGTRLTVV.

The chain joins TRBV7-9 to TRBJ2-3; maybe TRBD2 (5 bases). The ends were cut back, 2 bases at V and 1 base at J, with 16 bases in the middle. The CDR3 extends over 17 amino acids. Germline V gives CDR1 SEHNR, CDR2 FQNEAQ (reference sequence). CDR3 coding DNA: TGTGCCAGCAGCTTAAAACAGATCGGGGTGGGCACAGATACGCAGTATTTT. It yields the protein CASSLKQIGVGTDTQYF. Full variable domain (outside the CDR3, taken from reference TRBV7-9 and TRBJ2-3): DTGVSQNPRHKITKRGQNVTFRCDPISEHNRLYWYRQTLGQGPEFLTYFQNEAQLEKSRLLSDRFSAERPKGSFSTLEIQRTEQGDSAMYLCASSLKQIGVGTDTQYFGPGTRLTVL.

This sequence joins TRBV6-5 and TRBJ1-1, with TRBD1 as a possible D gene (6 bases). Deletions cut 0 bases from V and 0 bases from J, with 8 bases between. Germline values: CDR1 MNHEY, CDR2 SVGAGI. The CDR3 covers 15 residues. The DNA of the CDR3 is TGTGCCAGCAGTTACTCGACAGGAATGAACACTGAAGCTTTCTTT. Protein: CASSYSTGMNTEAFF.

The CDR3: CASTDRGLAKNIQYF. The CDR3 region has the DNA TGTGCCAGCACCGACAGGGGCCTTGCCAAAAACATTCAGTACTTC. The chain combines TRBV2 with TRBJ2-4; TRBD1 aligns across 8 bases. V was pared by 7 bases and J by 1 base, with 6 bases of the junction left unmatched. Germline lookup yields CDR1 SNHLY and CDR2 FYNNEI. The CDR3 runs 15 residues.

The V gene is TRBV27, the J gene TRBJ2-3; D is uncertain. Trimming left V 4 bases short and J 1 base short, with 12 bases between. There are 15 residues in the CDR3. CDR1 is MNHEY, CDR2 SMNVEV, per germline (reference sequence). The CDR3 here is CASSSLATRTDTQYF. The CDR3 DNA sequence: TGTGCCAGCAGTTCGTTAGCTACCCGCACAGATACGCAGTATTTT.

The chain couples TRBV18 to TRBJ2-7; no firm D call. V was shortened by 1 base and J by 3 bases, with 7 bases between the two germline ends. Germline CDR1 reads KGHSH; CDR2 reads LQKENI. This CDR3 is built from 13 residues. CDR3 sequence (DNA): TGTGCCAGCTCACCACTAGTCAGCTACGAGCAGTACTTC. Protein: CASSPLVSYEQYF.

This clone was counted a single time. The CDR3 is CAGRGTLDLRYEQYF. The CDR3 DNA is TGTGCCGGAAGGGGGACGTTAGATCTTCGGTACGAGCAGTACTTC. This chain joins TRBV7-3 and TRBJ2-7; D is possibly TRBD1 (6 bases). The CDR3 contains 15 residues. V was trimmed by 11 bases and J by 4 bases, leaving 24 bases between them. Germline CDR1 reads SGHTA; CDR2 reads FQGTGA.

A single count supports this clone. This chain connects TRBV20-1 to TRBJ2-1; no firm D call. The CDR3 spans 11 residues. In germline, CDR1 is DFQATT, CDR2 SNEGSKA (reference sequence). Deletions cut 3 bases from V and 5 bases from J, with 5 bases between. This CDR3 is CSASEHNEQFF. CDR3 DNA sequence: TGCAGTGCTAGTGAACACAATGAGCAGTTCTTC.

The rearrangement joins TRBV2 to TRBJ2-7; tentatively, D is TRBD1 or TRBD2 (5 bases each). CDR3 length: 12 residues. Germline CDR1 is SNHLY and CDR2 is FYNNEI. V was trimmed by 4 bases and J by 7 bases, leaving 11 bases between them. This CDR3 is CASSVGVREQYF. CDR3 in DNA: TGTGCCAGCAGTGTGGGGGTGAGGGAGCAGTACTTC.